This is a list of T cell receptor beta chains from one sample in a study of T-cell reconstitution after alpha-beta-depleted transplantation in children. MiXCR was run by TCRdb on the PCR reads, yielding one entry per CDR3 protein. The profile shows some 200,000 distinct CDR3 sequences, around 9.2% of them singletons. The sequences come from PBMCs, mostly from graft donor cells, collected 360 days after TCRalphabeta/CD19-depleted stem cell transplant. The receptor source for this set is a male patient between 2 and 10 years old who had a stem cell transplant for acute myeloid leukemia, so the T cells may come from the graft donor. The CDR3 runs from the conserved cysteine through the conserved F or W. A D gene is named only where the DNA matches it firmly. Only some rows state a clone size, as once, few, many or a class for expanded clones.

v_gene	j_gene	d_gene	abundance	CDR3nt	CDR3aa
TRBV10-3	TRBJ2-1	NA	many	TGTGCCATCGGGGGGGCGAATGAGCAGTTCTTC	CAIGGANEQFF
TRBV12-3/TRBV12-4	TRBJ2-5	TRBD2	few	TGTGCCAGCAGGGGGACTAGCGGGGGCCCCCAGGAGACCCAGTACTTC	CASRGTSGGPQETQYF
TRBV25-1	TRBJ2-5	NA	many	TGTGCCAGCAGCCTAATGTACCAAGAGACCCAGTACTTC	CASSLMYQETQYF
TRBV5-1	TRBJ2-5	NA	few	TGCGCCAGCAGCACTACAGCAGGTCGAGAGACCCAGTACTTC	CASSTTAGRETQYF
TRBV12-3/TRBV12-4	TRBJ2-7	NA	few	TGTGCCAGCGGTAAACAGGTCCGGCCCTACGAGCAGTACTTC	CASGKQVRPYEQYF
TRBV5-1	TRBJ1-2	NA	few	TGCGCCAGCAGCTTGGGCAGGGGAGGCGCCTACACCTTC	CASSLGRGGAYTF
TRBV20-1	TRBJ2-5	TRBD2	NA	TGCAGTGCTAGATCAGGAGCGGGAGAGGGGACCCAGTACTTC	CSARSGAGEGTQYF
TRBV12-3/TRBV12-4	TRBJ2-3	NA	many	TGTGCCAGCACCCTTTTGGATACGCAGTATTTT	CASTLLDTQYF
TRBV5-8	TRBJ2-1	NA	many	TGTGCCAGCACCCTAGCGTACAACAATGAGCAGTTCTTC	CASTLAYNNEQFF
TRBV18	TRBJ1-5	NA	many	TGTGCCAGCTCCTCGGGTGAGAATCAGCCCCAGCATTTT	CASSSGENQPQHF
TRBV29-1	TRBJ2-1	TRBD2	few	TGCAGCGCCCCCACTAGCGGATACAATGAGCAGTTCTTC	CSAPTSGYNEQFF
TRBV5-1	TRBJ2-5	TRBD1	many	TGCGCCAGCAGCTTCGACAGGGGGCTGGAGACCCAGTACTTC	CASSFDRGLETQYF
TRBV10-3	TRBJ2-5	NA	few	TGTGCCATCAGTGAATTGGGACCACCCCAAGAGACCCAGTACTTC	CAISELGPPQETQYF
TRBV11-2	TRBJ2-1	TRBD2	NA	TGTGCCAGCAGCCCCATAGCGGGGGACCCCTACAATGAGCAGTTCTTC	CASSPIAGDPYNEQFF
TRBV12-3/TRBV12-4	TRBJ2-1	NA	few	TGTGCCAGCAGCCCCCGGGACATAGGACCACGGCAGTTCTTC	CASSPRDIGPRQFF
TRBV12-3/TRBV12-4	TRBJ2-3	TRBD1	many	TGTGCCAGCAGTTTCAGGGGGCGCAGAGATACGCAGTATTTT	CASSFRGRRDTQYF
TRBV7-8	TRBJ1-1	NA	NA	TGTGCCAGCACCCCACAGGGAGGGGTGAACACTGAAGCTTTCTTT	CASTPQGGVNTEAFF
TRBV18	TRBJ2-2	TRBD2	NA	TGTGCCACCAAAGGGAGACTAGCGGGAGAGGCCGGGGAGCTGTTTTTT	CATKGRLAGEAGELFF
TRBV9	TRBJ2-7	TRBD2	many	TGTGCCAGCAGCGTAGGGTATCTGGCGGGAGACTACGAGCAGTACTTC	CASSVGYLAGDYEQYF
TRBV12-3/TRBV12-4	TRBJ2-3	TRBD2	NA	TGTGCCAGCAGTCCCCGCGTCGGGAGGGTTTCGGGCACAGATACGCAGTATTTT	CASSPRVGRVSGTDTQYF
TRBV5-5	TRBJ1-1	NA	NA	TGTGCCAGCAGCTTAAACAGAGCCGAAGCTTTCTTT	CASSLNRAEAFF
TRBV29-1	TRBJ1-2	NA	NA	TGCAGCGTTGATAAGTCGGGTACTGGCTACACCTTC	CSVDKSGTGYTF
TRBV27	TRBJ1-2	NA	NA	TGTGCCACCGGAAGGGAGAACAACCCTTATGGCTACACCTTC	CATGRENNPYGYTF
TRBV25-1	TRBJ2-3	NA	many	TGTGCCAGCAGTCAGACCACACGCACAGATACGCAGTATTTT	CASSQTTRTDTQYF
TRBV6-1	TRBJ2-3	NA	many	TGTGCCAGCAGTGAAGAGCCGCCCACCTTTGGGGCAGATACGCAGTATTTT	CASSEEPPTFGADTQYF
TRBV6-1	TRBJ1-1	NA	NA	TGTGCCAGTGCGAGGATTGGGGAGAACACTGAAGCTTTCTTT	CASARIGENTEAFF
TRBV5-1	TRBJ2-1	TRBD2	NA	TGCGCCAGCAGCTTGGTAGTAGCGGGGGACAATGAGCAGTTCTTC	CASSLVVAGDNEQFF
TRBV29-1	TRBJ1-1	NA	many	TGCAGCGCGACAGGCCCAGAAGCTTTCTTT	CSATGPEAFF
TRBV20-1	TRBJ2-1	TRBD2	few	TGCAGTGCTCCAAAGCGGGGGCCTTACAATGAGCAGTTCTTC	CSAPKRGPYNEQFF
TRBV5-1	TRBJ2-1	NA	many	TGCGCCAGCAGCCCGGACGTAAGCTCCTACAATGAGCAGTTCTTC	CASSPDVSSYNEQFF
TRBV9	TRBJ1-6	NA	many	TGTGCCAGCAGCGATTCAGCGCCTTCTAATTCACCCCTCCACTTT	CASSDSAPSNSPLHF
TRBV27	TRBJ2-2	NA	many	TGTGCCAGCAGTTTCTTAGGCCTCGGGAACACCGGGGAGCTGTTTTTT	CASSFLGLGNTGELFF
TRBV12-3/TRBV12-4	TRBJ2-2	NA	many	TGTGCCAGCAGAGTAGGGTTCACCGGGGAGCTGTTTTTT	CASRVGFTGELFF
TRBV4-2	TRBJ2-7	TRBD2	few	TGTGCCAGCAGCGGACTAGCGGGAGGGACGTACGAGCAGTACTTC	CASSGLAGGTYEQYF
TRBV4-1	TRBJ2-3	NA	many	TGCGCCAGCAGCCAAGATGTCTTCCACACAGATACGCAGTATTTT	CASSQDVFHTDTQYF